The 19 T cell receptor beta chains below come from one sample, sequenced in a study of beta chain features in type 1 diabetes. The whole isolated RNA underwent reverse transcription, so sequencing captured expressed TCRB transcripts. The assay was immunoSEQ multiplex PCR, and TCRdb's table has in-frame clones only and misses some. The top ten clones hold around 0.12% of a sample with 500,000 to 800,000 clones, approximately 13% of them seen once. No antigen has been identified for these receptors. Regarding the study as a whole: In all four CD4+ subsets, TCRB CDR3 length was significantly, moderately reduced in type 1 diabetes.

Sequenced: naive CD4+ T cells from blood. The source of these receptors is a man aged 25-40 years with type 1 diabetes.

V is TRBV7-9 and J is TRBJ1-5; a possible D gene is TRBD1 (5 bases). Germline V CDR1 and CDR2: SEHNR, FQNEAQ (reference sequence). The CDR3 consists of 15 residues. Trimming shortened V by 2 bases and J by 5 bases, and 13 bases separated the two germline ends. The CDR3 bases are TGTGCCAGCAGCTTAATCGGGGCAGAGGATCAGCCCCAGCATTTT. It is translated as CASSLIGAEDQPQHF.

This clone was picked up a small number of times. CDR3 in DNA: TGTGCCAGCACCATTGGGGTGGAGAGCTACGAGCAGTACTTC. Protein: CASTIGVESYEQYF. The V call is TRBV7-9, the J call TRBJ2-7; D is uncertain. V shed 7 bases and J shed 3 bases, with 16 bases lying between them. The CDR3 is made up of 14 amino acids. Germline CDR1 is SEHNR and CDR2 is FQNEAQ (reference sequence).

The J gene is TRBJ2-1, the V gene TRBV18; weak D call: TRBD1 (6 bases). Trimming left V 4 bases short and J 3 bases short, with 13 bases between. This CDR3 region has 15 residues. Germline V CDR1 and CDR2: KGHSH, LQKENI. The CDR3 region is CASSQRQDFYNEQFF. For the CDR3, the DNA is TGTGCCAGCTCACAACGACAGGACTTCTACAATGAGCAGTTCTTC. The full variable domain, in which reference TRBV18 and TRBJ2-1 provide the parts outside the CDR3, is NAGVMQNPRHLVRRRGQEARLRCSPMKGHSHVYWYRQLPEEGLKFMVYLQKENIIDESGMPKERFSAEFPKEGPSILRIQQVVRGDSAAYFCASSQRQDFYNEQFFGPGTRLTVL.

Only a few counts were recorded for this clone. The CDR3 DNA sequence: TGTGCCAGCAGCTGGAGTTTAGGGGTTAACTATGGCTACACCTTC. Translated, it gives CASSWSLGVNYGYTF. V usage is TRBV9 and J usage is TRBJ1-2; D is possibly TRBD1 (5 bases). Trimming removed 4 bases from V and 1 base from J, with 14 bases in between. Looked up from germline, CDR1 is SGDLS and CDR2 is YYNGEE. CDR3 length equals 15 residues.

The table lists this clone with a few counts. V is TRBV19 and J is TRBJ2-1; TRBD2 aligns across 12 bases. The CDR3 sequence is 14 residues long. J was trimmed by 7 bases and V by 8 bases; bases with no gene match: 6. Germline V lookup: CDR1 LNHDA, CDR2 SQIVND (reference sequence). The CDR3 reads CASPRTSGVNEQFF. CDR3 nucleotide sequence: TGTGCCAGTCCCCGGACTAGCGGGGTAAATGAGCAGTTCTTC.

As concerns this clone: This sample includes further DNA sequences coding for the same CDR3. The gene calls are TRBV11-2 and TRBJ2-5; D ambiguous. Germline V lookup: CDR1 SGHAT, CDR2 FQNNGV. V dropped 1 base and J dropped 1 base, with 7 bases sitting between them. The CDR3 has 14 residues. CDR3 sequence (DNA): TGTGCCAGCAGCTTAGTAGGGCCCCAAGAGACCCAGTACTTC. Its protein is CASSLVGPQETQYF.

This clone came up a few times. The chain employs TRBV9 and TRBJ2-1, with D maybe TRBD2 (6 bases). CDR3 length equals 15 residues. Germline CDR1 and CDR2: SGDLS and YYNGEE. Trimming cost V 4 bases and J 4 bases, with 15 bases left between them. The CDR3 nucleotides are TGTGCCAGCAGCCCGACGGGACTGGGATACAATGAGCAGTTCTTC. Translation gives CASSPTGLGYNEQFF.

The CDR3 reads CASSTDRSAYQETQYF. CDR3 nucleotides: TGTGCCAGTAGTACCGACAGGAGTGCGTACCAAGAGACCCAGTACTTC. The J gene is TRBJ2-5, the V gene TRBV19; tentatively, D is TRBD1 (6 bases). Germline V gene lookup returns CDR1 LNHDA and CDR2 SQIVND (reference sequence). The CDR3 contains 16 residues. Trimming left V 4 bases short and J 0 bases short, with 15 bases between.

This clone showed up just once. The V call is TRBV9, the J call TRBJ1-2, with a tentative D call TRBD1 (6 bases). V gave up 3 bases and J gave up 4 bases, with 10 bases separating them. Germline values: CDR1 SGDLS, CDR2 YYNGEE. This CDR3 comprises 13 residues. Here the CDR3 DNA reads TGTGCCAGCAGCGACAGGGTTGGCTATGGCTACACCTTC. It specifies CASSDRVGYGYTF.

V gene TRBV6-5 combines with J gene TRBJ1-2; 8 bases align to TRBD1. The CDR3 contains 13 residues. Germline CDR1 and CDR2: MNHEY and SVGAGI. The trim removed 6 bases at V and 8 bases at J, leaving 8 bases unmatched. DNA for the CDR3: TGTGCCAGCAGGTTAAACAGGGACAGGGGCTACACCTTC. This encodes CASRLNRDRGYTF.

This clone was detected a few times. The chain joins TRBV10-3 to TRBJ2-5, with 12 nucleotides matching TRBD2. Germline CDR1 and CDR2: ENHRY and SYGVKD. The CDR3 has 15 amino acids. V was clipped by 5 bases and J by 0 bases; unmatched bases: 1. CDR3 in DNA: TGTGCCATCAGTAGACTAGCGGGGGACCAAGAGACCCAGTACTTC. Protein: CAISRLAGDQETQYF.

With respect to this clone: Different DNA sequences within this sample yield the same CDR3. The chain employs TRBV7-2 and TRBJ2-3; D remains unclear. Germline loops: CDR1 SGHTA, CDR2 FQGNSA. The V end was cut by 2 bases, the J end by 0 bases, with 6 bases between. The CDR3 has 14 amino acids. Here the CDR3 reads CASSLTASTDTQYF. In nucleotides, the CDR3 is TGTGCCAGCAGCTTAACCGCAAGCACAGATACGCAGTATTTT. The full variable domain, in which reference TRBV7-2 and TRBJ2-3 provide the parts outside the CDR3, is GAGVSQSPSNKVTEKGKDVELRCDPISGHTALYWYRQSLGQGLEFLIYFQGNSAPDKSGLPSDRFSAERTGGSVSTLTIQRTQQEDSAVYLCASSLTASTDTQYFGPGTRLTVL.

This clone was counted a few times. The V call is TRBV5-4, the J call TRBJ2-5; weak D call: TRBD1 (6 bases). The CDR3 sequence is 15 residues long. CDR1 is SGHNT and CDR2 is YYREEE in the germline V gene (reference sequence). V was pared by 4 bases and J by 0 bases, with 13 bases between. The CDR3 nucleotides are TGTGCCAGCAGCACCATAACAGGGAACCAAGAGACCCAGTACTTC. It translates to CASSTITGNQETQYF.

This clone occurred a few times. This rearrangement joins TRBV9 to TRBJ2-6, with D unresolved. From germline, CDR1 is SGDLS and CDR2 YYNGEE. This CDR3 is built from 15 residues. Trimming removed 0 bases at V and 1 base at J, with 5 bases between. CDR3 in amino acids: CASSVVISGANVLTF. DNA of the CDR3: TGTGCCAGCAGCGTAGTAATTTCTGGGGCCAACGTCCTGACTTTC.

The chain combines TRBV19 with TRBJ1-2; 7 bases are shared with TRBD1. CDR3 length: 11 residues. CDR1 is LNHDA and CDR2 is SQIVND in the germline V gene (reference sequence). Trimming at V came to 8 bases and at J to 3 bases, leaving 0 bases not matched to a gene. The CDR3 nucleotides read TGTGCCAGTGGACAGGACTATGGCTACACCTTC. As protein: CASGQDYGYTF.

A few counts support this clone. The rearrangement uses TRBV18 and TRBJ2-1; D is possibly TRBD1 (5 bases). CDR1 is KGHSH, CDR2 LQKENI, per germline. The CDR3 is made up of 14 amino acids. Trimming shortened V by 0 bases and J by 5 bases, and 8 bases separated the two germline ends. The CDR3 protein is CASSPPDKHNEQFF. The CDR3 DNA is TGTGCCAGCTCACCACCGGACAAACACAATGAGCAGTTCTTC.

V and J are TRBV4-3 and TRBJ2-1; a weak D match, TRBD1 (5 bases). V was trimmed by 0 bases and J by 0 bases, leaving 9 bases between them. Germline V gene sequence: CDR1 LGHNA, CDR2 YSLEER. The CDR3 runs to 16 residues. The CDR3 here is CASSQDRQSSYNEQFF. CDR3 DNA sequence: TGCGCCAGCAGCCAAGATCGACAGAGCTCCTACAATGAGCAGTTCTTC.

This clone was picked up a small number of times. The same CDR3 also results from other DNA sequences found in this sample. This rearrangement joins TRBV9 to TRBJ2-1; 9 positions match TRBD2. Trimming took 0 bases from V and 4 from J; bases not matched to a gene: 2. The length of the CDR3 is 15 residues. Germline values: CDR1 SGDLS, CDR2 YYNGEE. The CDR3 coding sequence is TGTGCCAGCAGCGTAGGACTAGCGGATTACAATGAGCAGTTCTTC. It is translated as CASSVGLADYNEQFF.

The gene calls are TRBV7-9 and TRBJ1-4, with 9 nucleotides matching TRBD1. CDR3 size: 16 residues. The V segment lost 5 bases and the J segment 3 bases; nucleotides outside the gene matches: 7. The germline CDR1 and CDR2 sequences are SEHNR and FQNEAQ (reference sequence). For the CDR3, the DNA is TGTGCCAGCAGCCCGGACAGGGGCAAGTCTAATGAAAAACTGTTTTTT. It yields the protein CASSPDRGKSNEKLFF. Filled out from reference TRBV7-9 and TRBJ1-4, the complete variable domain reads DTGVSQNPRHKITKRGQNVTFRCDPISEHNRLYWYRQTLGQGPEFLTYFQNEAQLEKSRLLSDRFSAERPKGSFSTLEIQRTEQGDSAMYLCASSPDRGKSNEKLFFGSGTQLSVL.